The clone carrying this T cell receptor beta chain was counted between two and nine times. The sample comes from a study of identical twins. Each CDR3 protein is one row after TCRdb ran MiXCR on the 5' RACE reads. The table has some 250,000 distinct CDR3 sequences, 5% to 7% seen once; the top ten hold approximately 14%. CDR1 and CDR2 from the germline V gene are SEHNR and FQNEAQ (reference sequence). The V and J ends lost 8 bases and 5 bases respectively, with 15 bases between them. The length of the CDR3 is 13 residues. The data were also submitted as part of a second study, on T cells expressing NK-cell markers.

This sequence was found in a woman between 18 and 29 years old in good health. This chain uses TRBV7-9 with TRBJ1-2; D call uncertain. The sample was CD8+ T cells sorted from blood. The CDR3 bases are TGTGCCAGCTTCACCCCAGGCTTATATGGCTACACCTTC. This translates into CASFTPGLYGYTF.